These T cell receptor beta chains were read from a single sample in a study of blood T cell repertoires in COVID-19. Here immunoSEQ multiplex PCR was the method, and the copy in TCRdb shows in-frame clones only, minus some. The sample shows approximately 240,000 clones, more than 80% of them seen only once. Specimen: peripheral blood. The receptors stem from a woman under 40 with COVID-19, enrolled during active disease. CDR3s include the opening cysteine and the closing phenylalanine or tryptophan. The order of the fields is D gene, J gene, V gene, clone size, CDR3 protein, CDR3 DNA. D genes are given only for firm matches. Size is omitted from some rows. Given values are once, few, many or a class for expanded clones.

d_call: TRBD2; j_call: TRBJ2-7; v_call: TRBV7-9; clone_size: NA; cdr3_aa: CASSFSERGTGEQYF; cdr3_nt: TGTGCCAGCAGCTTCTCCGAGCGGGGAACTGGCGAGCAGTACTTC
d_call: TRBD2; j_call: TRBJ2-3; v_call: TRBV9; clone_size: NA; cdr3_aa: CASSPGLAGGTNTDTQYF; cdr3_nt: TGTGCCAGCAGCCCCGGACTAGCGGGGGGAACAAACACAGATACGCAGTATTTT
d_call: NA; j_call: TRBJ1-2; v_call: TRBV19; clone_size: NA; cdr3_aa: CASTSSRTAYGYTF; cdr3_nt: TGTGCCAGTACCTCTAGTCGGACAGCCTATGGCTACACCTTC
d_call: TRBD1; j_call: TRBJ1-2; v_call: TRBV28; clone_size: NA; cdr3_aa: CASSPTGVYGYTF; cdr3_nt: TGTGCCAGCAGCCCGACAGGGGTCTATGGCTACACCTTC
d_call: NA; j_call: TRBJ2-7; v_call: TRBV7-9; clone_size: NA; cdr3_aa: CASSLPQGVNYEQYF; cdr3_nt: TGTGCCAGCAGCTTACCACAGGGAGTCAACTACGAGCAGTACTTC
d_call: TRBD2; j_call: TRBJ2-7; v_call: TRBV28; clone_size: many; cdr3_aa: CASSPPGLAVYEQYF; cdr3_nt: TGTGCCAGCAGCCCACCGGGACTAGCGGTCTACGAGCAGTACTTC
d_call: TRBD2; j_call: TRBJ2-1; v_call: TRBV11-2; clone_size: NA; cdr3_aa: CASSPPTSGGLYNEQFF; cdr3_nt: TGTGCCAGCAGCCCGCCGACTAGCGGGGGCCTCTACAATGAGCAGTTCTTC
d_call: NA; j_call: TRBJ2-7; v_call: TRBV12-3/TRBV12-4; clone_size: NA; cdr3_aa: CASSLGQTYEQYF; cdr3_nt: TGTGCCAGCAGTTTAGGACAGACCTACGAGCAGTACTTC
d_call: NA; j_call: TRBJ2-1; v_call: TRBV7-9; clone_size: NA; cdr3_aa: CASSPSESSYNEQFF; cdr3_nt: TGTGCCAGCAGCCCGTCGGAGAGCTCCTACAATGAGCAGTTCTTC
d_call: TRBD2; j_call: TRBJ2-1; v_call: TRBV7-3; clone_size: few; cdr3_aa: CASSRTSGSNEQFF; cdr3_nt: TGTGCCAGCAGCCGGACTAGCGGAAGCAATGAGCAGTTCTTC
d_call: NA; j_call: TRBJ1-5; v_call: TRBV5-6; clone_size: NA; cdr3_aa: CASSLGGPSNQPQHF; cdr3_nt: TGTGCCAGCAGCTTAGGAGGGCCTAGCAATCAGCCCCAGCATTTT
d_call: TRBD2; j_call: TRBJ2-7; v_call: TRBV28; clone_size: NA; cdr3_aa: CASRGLAGIYYEQYF; cdr3_nt: TGTGCCAGCAGAGGACTAGCGGGGATCTACTACGAGCAGTACTTC
d_call: TRBD1; j_call: TRBJ1-4; v_call: TRBV2; clone_size: NA; cdr3_aa: CASNGQGSEKLFF; cdr3_nt: TGTGCCAGCAACGGACAGGGGAGTGAAAAACTGTTTTTT
d_call: NA; j_call: TRBJ1-4; v_call: TRBV18; clone_size: NA; cdr3_aa: CASSPARRDEKLFF; cdr3_nt: TGTGCCAGCTCACCGGCCAGGAGGGATGAAAAACTGTTTTTT
d_call: TRBD2; j_call: TRBJ2-1; v_call: TRBV6-5; clone_size: NA; cdr3_aa: CASSNLAVNSNEQFF; cdr3_nt: TGTGCCAGCAGCAACCTAGCGGTTAACAGCAATGAGCAGTTCTTC
d_call: NA; j_call: TRBJ1-1; v_call: TRBV9; clone_size: NA; cdr3_aa: CASTLGGRENTEAFF; cdr3_nt: TGTGCCAGCACTCTCGGCGGCAGGGAGAACACTGAAGCTTTCTTT
d_call: TRBD1; j_call: TRBJ2-2; v_call: TRBV5-4; clone_size: NA; cdr3_aa: CASSLEWGQGAGTGELFF; cdr3_nt: TGTGCCAGCAGCTTGGAATGGGGACAGGGGGCTGGGACCGGGGAGCTGTTTTTT
d_call: TRBD1; j_call: TRBJ2-3; v_call: TRBV6-2/TRBV6-3; clone_size: NA; cdr3_aa: CASSYWQGDTDTQYF; cdr3_nt: TGTGCCAGCAGTTACTGGCAGGGGGACACAGATACGCAGTATTTT
d_call: NA; j_call: TRBJ2-5; v_call: TRBV13; clone_size: once; cdr3_aa: CASSSNQETQYF; cdr3_nt: TGTGCCAGCAGCTCAAACCAAGAGACCCAGTACTTC
d_call: TRBD2; j_call: TRBJ2-1; v_call: TRBV7-3; clone_size: NA; cdr3_aa: CASSQRGAYNEQFF; cdr3_nt: TGTGCCAGCAGCCAACGGGGGGCCTACAATGAGCAGTTCTTC